A single T cell receptor (beta chain) is shown here with its context. The antigen is not known. Original methodology: A papillary thyroid cancer distant-metastasis classifier was built from CDR3 differences across clinicopathological groups. TCRdb re-called clones from the PCR reads using MiXCR. Here the V and J calls rest on TCRdb's processing, not on the authors' analysis. The sample holds approximately 21,000 clones; under 25% are singletons and the top ten take about 70%. All patients reached thyroid surgery having received no treatment beforehand. Trimming took 4 bases from V and 5 from J, leaving 9 bases between them. The CDR3 consists of 13 residues. Germline values: CDR1 SGHAT, CDR2 FQNNGV. The data derive from a study of metastatic and nonmetastatic thyroid tumors. Background on the study: Malignant and benign thyroid patients had repertoires compared in peripheral blood and tumor or nodule tissue.

Study-wide results and limits: Malignant thyroid tumors reportedly exceeded benign nodules significantly in TCR beta diversity, with the difference appearing in blood and tumor.

The chain recombines TRBV11-2 with TRBJ2-1, with D maybe TRBD1 (6 bases). Source material: blood. This clonotype originated in a male donor with papillary thyroid cancer or a benign thyroid nodule (not recorded which). Some clones in this sample may be carry-over from other donors' samples. The CDR3 bases are TGTGCCAGCAGCTCGGACAGAAACAATGAGCAGTTCTTC. This translates into CASSSDRNNEQFF. Full variable domain (outside the CDR3, taken from reference TRBV11-2 and TRBJ2-1): EAGVAQSPRYKIIEKRQSVAFWCNPISGHATLYWYQQILGQGPKLLIQFQNNGVVDDSQLPKDRFSAERLKGVDSTLKIQPAKLEDSAVYLCASSSDRNNEQFFGPGTRLTVL.